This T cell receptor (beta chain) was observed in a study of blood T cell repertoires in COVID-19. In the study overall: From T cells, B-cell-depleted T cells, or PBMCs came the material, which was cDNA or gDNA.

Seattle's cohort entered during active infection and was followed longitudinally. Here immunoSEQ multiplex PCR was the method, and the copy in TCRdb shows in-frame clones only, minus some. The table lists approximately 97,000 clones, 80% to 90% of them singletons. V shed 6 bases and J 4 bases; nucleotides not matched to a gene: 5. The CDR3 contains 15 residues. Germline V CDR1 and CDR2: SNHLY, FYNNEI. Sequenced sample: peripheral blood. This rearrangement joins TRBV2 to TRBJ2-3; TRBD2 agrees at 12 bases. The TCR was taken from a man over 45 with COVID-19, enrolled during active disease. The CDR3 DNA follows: TGTGCCAGCAGGGCGCTAGCGGGGGGGCCAGATACGCAGTATTTT. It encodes CASRALAGGPDTQYF. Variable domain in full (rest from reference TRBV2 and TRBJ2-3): EPEVTQTPSHQVTQMGQEVILRCVPISNHLYFYWYRQILGQKVEFLVSFYNNEISEKSEIFDDQFSVERPDGSNFTLKIRSTKLEDSAMYFCASRALAGGPDTQYFGPGTRLTVL.